Listed here is a single T cell receptor beta chain. It lacks a known antigen. The record has no base qualities; no much larger clone is one base away. The cohort consisted of more than 650 healthy bone marrow donors. Cohort members were all nominally healthy when sampled, although unrecorded immune exposures were likely present. The donor was CMV seronegative and belonged to the group of under 400 seronegative cohort members. A peripheral blood sample was provided by each donor, and peripheral blood mononuclear cells were used for TCR beta sequencing. Genomic DNA was extracted from the blood cell samples with the Qiagen DNeasy Blood Extraction Kit. The CDR3 starts with the cysteine, ends with the phenylalanine, and has 12 residues. Only the CDR3 part of the read is kept: 36 bases, read in frame from the first base. CDR1 and CDR2, per the germline V gene (reference sequence), are LNHNV and YYDKDF. This sample was taken from a study of cytomegalovirus exposure and HLA in healthy donors (dated by TCRdb to between 2016 and 2019). The study in broad terms: An earlier analysis of 550 to 700 of the donors reported about 290 Gb of sequence data and 100 million to 140 million unique TCR beta sequences from about 200 million T cells. A later analysis re-examined previously published TCR beta repertoires from hundreds of donors and added high-resolution HLA genotyping to investigate patterns of TCR occurrence. The aim of the study was to test whether cataloging public T cell receptors could identify signatures of past pathogen exposure. Among roughly 400 genotyped donors of the cohort, an average of approximately 250,000 unique TCR beta nucleotide sequences were sequenced per donor, 15% to 20% of them non-productive. In an earlier analysis of 500 to 650 of the donors, high-throughput TCR beta sequencing was used to judge whether each TCR beta V gene segment behaved as functional or pseudogenic. The study combined high-throughput TCR immunosequencing, statistical association of individual TCRs with disease status, and machine learning to predict cytomegalovirus infection status. Typing coverage differed by locus: A, B, C, DRB1 and DQB1 were typed in roughly 629-630 donors, DQA1 in 522, DPA1 in 600 to 610, and DPB1 in just under 490. The later analysis used no new phenotypic data to find candidate immune exposures, relying instead on TCR beta sequences and their occurrence across donors. Approximately 300 gigabases of sequencing data and 70 million to 100 million unique TCR sequences made up an early release that covered about 640 HLA-typed donors. Along with the approximately 600-subject first cohort, a separate validation cohort of around 110 different subjects was used. Using immunosequencing, the study profiled T cell repertoires from approximately 700 subjects and related those repertoires to cytomegalovirus serostatus. All discovery cohort repertoires had been generated on a single sequencing platform. Class I and class II HLA loci were covered by the typing at four-digit resolution. Donor age, sex, ethnicity and CMV serostatus were collected together with the repertoire data. Genome-wide SNP genotypes for about 65% of the roughly 670 donors were used in a later genetic analysis, which treated that subset as a discovery cohort. About 5 DR-DQ haplotypes were handled as single units for association and clustering, since linkage in the cohort was strong. The genetic ancestry cluster associated with self-reported Caucasian donors included about four fifths of the approximately 400 genotyped donors. The paper as a whole reports these results and caveats: The only immune exposure information available for the cohort was CMV serostatus. V-gene and J-gene trimming of TCR beta chains was associated with a missense DCLRE1C variant in a later genetic analysis, and the association was replicated in an independent cohort. The classifier was reported to diagnose cytomegalovirus status with high specificity and sensitivity in both the original cohort and the validation cohort. A further reported finding was that TCR beta sequences accurately predicted the HLA-A and HLA-B alleles for most subjects in the first cohort. Correlated functional status among segregating V segments might be attributable to linkage disequilibrium, but an unknown experimental factor could not be ruled out. Most TCR sequences were observed very rarely across donors, whereas some public TCRs were present in many individuals. Compared with the approximately 600-donor mean, donors in an Asian-associated ancestry cluster had fewer N-insertions in productive TCRs, according to a later genetic analysis. Because HLA typing was missing for some donors at each locus, association tests included only the typed subset. Assigning TCR associations to individual alleles was difficult when HLA alleles, especially DR and DQ, strongly co-occurred. The study listed 164 TCR beta chains as associated with cytomegalovirus. According to a later analysis, most CMV-associated TCR beta chains appeared to be HLA-restricted, and the HLA associations seemed to be driven largely by CMV exposure. According to the authors, the approach could potentially be generalized to other disease states and immunological phenotypes. Some IMGT-functional V segments, including TRBV6-2 and TRBV6-3, could not be distinguished by the 87-base-pair reads and were therefore excluded. Compared with equally common non-associated chains, HLA-associated TCR beta chains in a later analysis were more clonally expanded and had lower generation probabilities. According to a later analysis, parvovirus B19, influenza, CMV and Epstein-Barr virus appeared linked to several top co-occurrence clusters. Only TCR beta chains were sequenced in this cohort, and the absence of alpha or paired-chain data limited detectable features. A later analysis found that TCR association rates varied across HLA loci, with DRB1 alleles showing the most associated TCRs and HLA-C alleles the fewest. A later analysis associated 15,000 to 20,000 TCR beta sequences with specific HLA alleles at a false discovery rate of 0.05. An earlier analysis of around 540 of the donors showed that most TCR beta V segments appeared in productive rearrangements either about 87% or about 30% of the time, which broadly matched IMGT annotations. The presence/absence analyses assumed that sequencing depth was roughly uniform across donors, and that assumption may not be true. In vitro tests confirmed that a few of the cytomegalovirus-associated TCR beta chains recognize cytomegalovirus antigens. A cluster of highly shared sequence variants was judged likely to represent a technical artifact of the sequencing pipeline. The earlier analysis of 587 of the donors excluded approximately 17 rarely observed V segments, including chromosome 9 orphons, because counts were too low.

The protocol used for the library was the immunoSEQ multiplex PCR assay. The multiplex PCR relied on a mix of 60 forward primers for TCR Vbeta segments and 13 reverse primers for TCR Jbeta segments. A multiplex PCR assay on genomic DNA amplified the CDR3 region of rearranged TCR beta genes. On the Illumina HiSeq System, the amplified TCR beta libraries were sequenced as 87-base-pair reads. In the original analysis: A later analysis tallied around 87 million unique TCR beta chains across the 650 to 750 repertoires, and about 10 million of those chains were shared by two or more donors. A nearest-neighbor algorithm error-corrected the raw reads and collapsed the reads into unique sequences, merging closely related sequences to remove PCR and sequencing errors. To assign V, D and J gene segments, CDR3 sequences were aligned to IMGT reference sequences. For a sequence to be retained, at least a six-nucleotide match to both a V gene segment and a J gene segment was required. A rearrangement counted as productive if the CDR3 had no stop codons and remained in frame with V and J, and every other rearrangement counted as non-productive. CDR3 was defined according to IMGT convention as the region running from the second conserved V-encoded cysteine to the conserved J-encoded phenylalanine. The earlier analysis of a few hundred of the donors excluded sequences that lacked an unambiguous match to a single V gene segment. In an earlier analysis of several hundred of the donors, a V segment was called functional when productive rearrangements were above 56.7%, and segregating when the standard deviation between donors exceeded 5%. To diagnose cytomegalovirus status from the catalog of TCR beta chain sequences, a statistical classification framework was built. In a later analysis, TCR nucleotide sequences were compared against IMGT/GENE-DB human TR gene sequences so that V and J genes could be assigned. In a later analysis, CDR3 sequences and most-parsimonious VDJ recombination scenarios were assigned using the TCRdist pipeline. In a later analysis, each TCR beta chain was defined by its CDR3 amino acid sequence together with its V-gene family, and reads without a unique V-gene family were excluded. A later analysis removed several hundred highly shared, low-generation-probability nucleotide sequences to deal with suspected cross-contamination and a sequencing artifact. A later analysis calculated a clonal expansion index for each public chain from normalized within-repertoire ranks of inferred template counts. In a later analysis, generation probabilities were computed with a VDJ recombination model fitted to out-of-frame rearrangements, and the resulting probabilities were checked against IGoR. Hypergeometric tests were used in a later analysis to score TCR-TCR, TCR-HLA and TCR-CMV co-occurrence, with a repertoire-size bias correction applied to the TCR pairs. False discovery rates were estimated in a later analysis by permuting HLA or CMV assignments 20 times. In a later analysis, co-occurring TCRs were grouped with DBSCAN, and TCRdist sequence similarity was added when clustering was performed within HLA-allele-positive subsets. Repertoires with fewer than 30,000 or more than 120,000 public chains, plus five repertoires with anomalous nucleotide sharing, were excluded from co-occurrence clustering. TCRdb stores this immuneACCESS table with in-frame sequences only. Part of the clones is absent; in the studies checked, under half of the shortfall reflects unresolved V genes, and no reason is known for the rest. V and J calls and clone size come straight from that table; D and trimming were deduced from the DNA. The sample table holds hundreds of thousands of clones, of which around four fifths were seen once. The ten biggest clones cover approximately 0.71% of the sample.

The V and J segments used are TRBV15 and TRBJ2-1; TRBD2 agrees with 9 junctional bases. The TCR comes from a boy aged 2 to 9 in good health and CMV-seronegative. The sample was PBMCs. The CDR3 region has the sequence CASSGAYNEQFF. In nucleotide form, the sequence is TGTGCGTCTAGCGGGGCTTACAATGAGCAGTTCTTC.